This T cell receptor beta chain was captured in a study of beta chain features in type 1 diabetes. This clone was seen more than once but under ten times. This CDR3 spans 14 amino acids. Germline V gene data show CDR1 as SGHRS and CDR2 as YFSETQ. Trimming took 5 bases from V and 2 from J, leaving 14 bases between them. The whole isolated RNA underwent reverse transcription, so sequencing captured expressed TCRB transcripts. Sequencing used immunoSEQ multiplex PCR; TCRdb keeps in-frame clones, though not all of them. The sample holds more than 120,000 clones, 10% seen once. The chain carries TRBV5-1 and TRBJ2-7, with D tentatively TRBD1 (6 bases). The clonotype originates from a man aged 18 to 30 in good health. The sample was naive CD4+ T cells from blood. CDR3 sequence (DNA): TGCGCCAGCAGAAGGCCCGGGACAACCTACGAGCAGTACTTC. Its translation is CASRRPGTTYEQYF.